This TCR beta chain appears in the sequencing data of a study of PD-L1 blockade in urothelial cancer. Study-wide context: Prior chemotherapy in patients spanned 0 to 3 regimens. Blood was evaluated 3 weeks (second dose) and 6 weeks after therapy began. Study-wide findings and caveats: Tumor-associated TCR clones expanded more in blood at 3 weeks in patients with durable benefit.

Time point noted: pretreatment peripheral blood. Sample contribution per patient ranged from 1 to 8, covering pretreatment and on-treatment. Germline CDR1 and CDR2: SGHRS and YFSETQ. V shed 4 bases, J shed 2 bases, and the junction held 10 bases outside the gene matches. CDR3 length equals 17 residues. For this clone: The antigen is undetermined.

Sequencing was performed with immunoSEQ multiplex PCR; in TCRdb, only in-frame clones are kept and a portion is missing. The sample yields about 53,000 clones, around 88% seen once. The receptor's source is a woman aged 55-69 years with urothelial cancer. The specimen comprised PBMCs, sampled around atezolizumab (anti-PD-L1) treatment. The chain has TRBV5-1 and TRBJ2-2, with 8 positions matching TRBD2. The CDR3 DNA follows: TGCGCCAGCAGCCTGCGGGGGGCGATATTTAACACCGGGGAGCTGTTTTTT. It encodes CASSLRGAIFNTGELFF. Drawing the rest from reference TRBV5-1 and TRBJ2-2, the complete variable domain is KAGVTQTPRYLIKTRGQQVTLSCSPISGHRSVSWYQQTPGQGLQFLFEYFSETQRNKGNFPGRFSGRQFSNSRSEMNVSTLELGDSALYLCASSLRGAIFNTGELFFGEGSRLTVL.